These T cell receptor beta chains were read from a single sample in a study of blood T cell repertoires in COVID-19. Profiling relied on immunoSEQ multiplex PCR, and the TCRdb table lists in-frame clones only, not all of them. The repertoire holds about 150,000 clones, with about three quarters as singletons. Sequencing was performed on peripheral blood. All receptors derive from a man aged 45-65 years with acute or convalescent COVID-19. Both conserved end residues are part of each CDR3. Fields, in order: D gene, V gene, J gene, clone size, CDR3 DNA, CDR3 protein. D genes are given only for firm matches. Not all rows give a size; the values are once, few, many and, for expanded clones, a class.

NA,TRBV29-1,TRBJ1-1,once,TGCAGCATCTGGAGGGTAGGGAACACTGAAGCTTTCTTT,CSIWRVGNTEAFF
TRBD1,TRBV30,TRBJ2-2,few,TGTGCCTGCCGACGGTGGGAACAGGGGGCCGGCACCGGGGAGCTGTTTTTT,CACRRWEQGAGTGELFF
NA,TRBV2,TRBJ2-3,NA,TGTGCCAGCAGTGAAGCGCTACAGGGTCGGTACATGGATACGCAGTATTTT,CASSEALQGRYMDTQYF
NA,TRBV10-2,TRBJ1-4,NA,TGCGCCAGCAGTGCTGACCTAGAGGGGGCAACTAATGAAAAACTGTTTTTT,CASSADLEGATNEKLFF
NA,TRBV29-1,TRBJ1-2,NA,TGCAGCGTTGAGCTAGGTATCTATGGCTACACCTTC,CSVELGIYGYTF
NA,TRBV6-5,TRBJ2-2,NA,TGTGCCAGCATCTCTAAAACCGGGGAGCTGTTTTTT,CASISKTGELFF
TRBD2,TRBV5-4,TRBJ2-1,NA,TGTGCCAGCAGCTTTGTTGTCGGCGGGGGAACGGGTGAGCAGTTCTTC,CASSFVVGGGTGEQFF
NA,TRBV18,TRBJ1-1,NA,TGTGCCAGCTCACTTCAGGGCGGCTCGATGAACACTGAAGCTTTCTTT,CASSLQGGSMNTEAFF
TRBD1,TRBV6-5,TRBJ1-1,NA,TGTGCCAGCAGACCTTTGACAGGGGTGGACACTGAAGCTTTCTTT,CASRPLTGVDTEAFF
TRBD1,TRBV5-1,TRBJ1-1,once,TGCGCCAGCAGGCGGACAGGGGTTGTCACTGAAGCTTTCTTT,CASRRTGVVTEAFF
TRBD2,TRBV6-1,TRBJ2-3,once,TGTGCCAGCAGTGAATCGGTAGCGGGGGGCACAGATACGCAGTATTTT,CASSESVAGGTDTQYF
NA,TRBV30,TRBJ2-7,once,TGTGCCTGGAGTCAACCCGGGACAAGTTACGAGCAGTACTTC,CAWSQPGTSYEQYF
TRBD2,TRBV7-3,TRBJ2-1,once,TGTGCCAGCAGCTTAATAGCGGGGGGCTCCTACAATGAGCAGTTCTTC,CASSLIAGGSYNEQFF
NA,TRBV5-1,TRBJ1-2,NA,TGCGCCAGCAGCTTCGGGGACTATGGCTACACCTTC,CASSFGDYGYTF
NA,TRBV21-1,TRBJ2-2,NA,TGTGCCAGCAGCAAAGCGCCCGCCCCGGCAGGGGACACCGGGGAGCTGTTTTTT,CASSKAPAPAGDTGELFF
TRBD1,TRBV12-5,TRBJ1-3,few,TGTGCTAGTGGACGGGACAGGGGGAAGGGAAACACCATATATTTT,CASGRDRGKGNTIYF
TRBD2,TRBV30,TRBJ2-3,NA,TGTGCCTGGAGGGCCTTGCGGGGGAGCACAGATACGCAGTATTTT,CAWRALRGSTDTQYF
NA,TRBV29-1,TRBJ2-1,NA,TGCAGCGTTGAAGGCCTATTTTTGGAGTTGCATGAGCAGTTCTTC,CSVEGLFLELHEQFF
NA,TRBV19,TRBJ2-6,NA,TGTGCCAGTAGGCGGGACTCTGGGGCCAACGTCCTGACTTTC,CASRRDSGANVLTF
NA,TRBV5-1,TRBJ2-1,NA,TGCGCCAGCAGCTTGGTGCGGGCAGAACACAATGAGCAGTTCTTC,CASSLVRAEHNEQFF
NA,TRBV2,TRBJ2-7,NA,TGTGCCAGCAGTGAATCTACAGGGAACGGCGAGCAGTACTTC,CASSESTGNGEQYF
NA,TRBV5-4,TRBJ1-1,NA,TGTGCCAGCAGCTTGTCCGGGGACACTGAAGCTTTCTTT,CASSLSGDTEAFF
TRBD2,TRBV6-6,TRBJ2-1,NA,TGTGCCAGCAGTCGATATAGCGGGGGGGGTTACAATGAGCAGTTCTTC,CASSRYSGGGYNEQFF
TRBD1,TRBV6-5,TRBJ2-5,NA,TGTGCCAGCAGTTACTCCGGACAGGGGATAGAGACCCAGTACTTC,CASSYSGQGIETQYF
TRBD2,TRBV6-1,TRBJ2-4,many,TGTGCCAGCAGTGAGGGAGGGATGGGGGGTTCCAAAAACATTCAGTACTTC,CASSEGGMGGSKNIQYF
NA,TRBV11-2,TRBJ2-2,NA,TGTGCCAGCAGCAGGGGGACATTCGCGAACACCGGGGAGCTGTTTTTT,CASSRGTFANTGELFF
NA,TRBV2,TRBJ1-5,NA,TGTGCCAGCAGTGGGGACTACAATCAGCCCCAGCATTTT,CASSGDYNQPQHF
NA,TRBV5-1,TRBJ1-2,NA,TGCGCCAGCAGCTTGGGACAGGACAACTATGGCTACACCTTC,CASSLGQDNYGYTF
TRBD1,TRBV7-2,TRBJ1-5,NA,TGTGCCAGCAGCTTAGTCGGGACAGGGGATCAGCCCCAGCATTTT,CASSLVGTGDQPQHF
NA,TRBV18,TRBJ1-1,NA,TGTGCCAGCTCACCACCGGGGCTACTGAGGACTGAAGCTTTCTTT,CASSPPGLLRTEAFF
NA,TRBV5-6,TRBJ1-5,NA,TGTGCCAGCAGCTTGTGGCAGCAGGGCGGTCAGCCCCAGCATTTT,CASSLWQQGGQPQHF
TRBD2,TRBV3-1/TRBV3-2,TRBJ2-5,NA,TGTGCCAGCAGCCGAGCGGGGGGGCAAGAGACCCAGTACTTC,CASSRAGGQETQYF
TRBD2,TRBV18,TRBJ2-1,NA,TGTGCCAGCTCGCCTCGGACTAGCGGCTACAATGAGCAGTTCTTC,CASSPRTSGYNEQFF
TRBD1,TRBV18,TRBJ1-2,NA,TGTGCCAGCTCACTTTCCTCCGGGACAGGGTATGGCTACACCTTC,CASSLSSGTGYGYTF
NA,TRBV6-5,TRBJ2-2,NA,TGTGCCAGCAGTTGGCGGGGGCGGAACACCGGGGAGCTGTTTTTT,CASSWRGRNTGELFF
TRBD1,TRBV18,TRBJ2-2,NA,TGTGCCAGCTCGGCAGGGGGCGGAGGACGACCCGGGGAGCTGTTTTTT,CASSAGGGGRPGELFF
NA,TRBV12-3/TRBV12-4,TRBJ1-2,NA,TGTGCCAGCAGCCCACCAGGGTATAGCGGCTACACCTTC,CASSPPGYSGYTF
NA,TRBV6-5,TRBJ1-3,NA,TGTGCCAGCACCGTAGCTCTGGGAAACACCATATATTTT,CASTVALGNTIYF
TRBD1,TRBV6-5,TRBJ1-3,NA,TGTGCCAGCAGCAGAACAGGGGGCACAGGAAACACCATATATTTT,CASSRTGGTGNTIYF
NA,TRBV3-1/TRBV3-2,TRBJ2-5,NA,TGTGCCAGCAGCCGCCTGGGAGAAGCTGTAGACCAAGAGACCCAGTACTTC,CASSRLGEAVDQETQYF
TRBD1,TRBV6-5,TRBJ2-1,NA,TGTGCCAGCAGTTTATACAGGGGAGATCCCTACAATGAGCAGTTCTTC,CASSLYRGDPYNEQFF
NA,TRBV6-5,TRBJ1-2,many,TGTGCCAGCAGTCCCCGGAGGGACTACACCTTC,CASSPRRDYTF
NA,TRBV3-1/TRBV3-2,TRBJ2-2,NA,TGTGCCAGCAGCCAAGCTCTTGGGGAGCTGTTTTTT,CASSQALGELFF